The TCR beta chain under discussion was sequenced for a study of cytomegalovirus exposure and HLA in healthy donors. At the level of the study: When 350 to 500 donors were genotyped, about 86% of them were found to fall in the Caucasian-associated ancestry cluster.

Study results and caveats: Later on, an analysis showed TCR association rates differing by HLA locus, with DRB1 the most and HLA-C the fewest.

Germline loops: CDR1 KGHSH, CDR2 LQKENI. Trimming took 2 bases from V and 2 from J, leaving 10 bases between them. The CDR3 runs 15 residues. The PCR made use of 60 Vbeta and 13 Jbeta primers. Libraries were prepared by immunoSEQ multiplex PCR; TCRdb keeps only in-frame clonotypes and omits some of them. The sample includes about 190,000 clones, around four fifths seen only once; the top ten take approximately 0.74%. In regard to this clone: Its antigen is undetermined.

The rearrangement uses TRBV18 and TRBJ1-5, with a weak D call TRBD1 (5 bases). The specimen was PBMCs. The source of this sequence is a woman younger than 30 in good health and CMV-seronegative. This chain's CDR3 is CASSPESRGNQPQHF. The DNA of the CDR3 is TGTGCCAGCTCACCAGAGAGCAGGGGCAATCAGCCCCAGCATTTT.